These 26 T cell receptor beta chains were all obtained from the same sample, sequenced in a study of T cell repertoires in cytomegalovirus infection. TCRdb analysed the reads with MiXCR anew, one entry per CDR3 protein. The repertoire holds about 220,000 distinct CDR3 sequences, around 35% seen once, with 59% in the top ten. These receptors have no known antigen. Sequenced here: CD8+ T cells from cultured PBMCs, sampled from culture after CMV antigen stimulation. The origin of the receptors is a human donor in good health (CMV status not recorded). Some clones in this sample may be carry-over from other donors' samples.

V is TRBV19 and J is TRBJ1-6, with 9 bases matching TRBD1. This CDR3 is 14 amino acids long. Germline V gives CDR1 LNHDA, CDR2 SQIVND (reference sequence). V was clipped by 9 bases and J by 6 bases; unmatched bases: 6. The CDR3 DNA reads TGTGCCAGCTGGGGACAGGGAGGTAATTCACCCCTCCACTTT. Translated: CASWGQGGNSPLHF.

The rearrangement joins TRBV27 to TRBJ1-5; D not resolved. Trimming removed 5 bases from V and 9 bases from J, with 17 bases in between. This CDR3 comprises 14 residues. Germline V CDR1 and CDR2: MNHEY, SMNVEV (reference sequence). The CDR3 loop is CASSNSGGYSPQHF. In DNA form, the CDR3 reads TGTGCCAGCAGTAATTCCGGAGGTTATTCGCCCCAGCATTTT.

This clonotype came up a few times. The rearrangement joins TRBV3-1 to TRBJ1-6, with D possibly TRBD1 on 5 matching bases. Trimming left V 1 base short and J 9 bases short, with 13 bases between. The germline CDR1 and CDR2 sequences are LGHDT and YNNKEL (reference sequence). There are 15 residues in the CDR3. CDR3 coding DNA: TGTGCCAGCAGCCAAGCGGGGGGGGGGGTTTCACCCCTCCACTTT. It codes for CASSQAGGGVSPLHF.

Details on this clonotype: The CDR3 end shows no conserved phenylalanine or tryptophan, and so a read error is likely. The V and J genes are TRBV28 and TRBJ2-1; 9 bases agree with TRBD2. The CDR3 totals 16 residues. The V segment lost 5 bases and the J segment 7 bases; nucleotides outside the gene matches: 12. From germline, CDR1 is MDHEN and CDR2 SYDVKM. The DNA of the CDR3 is TGTGCCAGCAGTAAGGTGGGGCTAGCGGGAACAAATGAGCAGTTCTTA. Protein sequence: CASSKVGLAGTNEQFL.

This clonotype was observed a few times. This rearrangement joins TRBV12-3 or TRBV12-4 to TRBJ2-1; D assignment may be TRBD1 or TRBD2 (6 bases each). With 2 bases removed from V and 4 bases from J, the gap between germline ends came to 18 bases. CDR3 length equals 17 residues. Written as DNA, the CDR3 is TGTGCCAGCAGTTTAAACTGGCTAGGGGGGACGTACAATGAGCAGTTCTTC. Residues: CASSLNWLGGTYNEQFF.

The CDR3 bases are TGTGCCAGCCTCCGTTCGAACACTGAAGCTTTCTTT. Its protein is CASLRSNTEAFF. The chain recombines TRBV2 with TRBJ1-1; D ambiguous. The CDR3 length is 12 residues. The V gene's germline CDR1 is SNHLY and CDR2 FYNNEI. The ends were cut back, 8 bases at V and 1 base at J, with 8 bases in the middle.

The chain joins TRBV10-3 to TRBJ1-1, with D hard to call. Trimming stripped 7 bases from V and 5 bases from J, with 17 bases between. CDR1 ENHRY and CDR2 SYGVKD come from the germline V gene. The CDR3 has 14 amino acids. The CDR3 here is CAITLGKGETEAFF. The CDR3 DNA reads as TGTGCCATCACCCTCGGAAAGGGAGAAACTGAAGCTTTCTTT.

V gene TRBV6-6 combines with J gene TRBJ1-2; D call uncertain. The CDR3 loop spans 12 amino acids. V was pared by 5 bases and J by 10 bases, with 14 bases between. The germline gives CDR1 MNHNY, CDR2 SVGAGI (reference sequence). The CDR3 DNA sequence: TGTGCCAGCAGTCTCCACCGGGGTTTCTACACCTTC. Encoded protein: CASSLHRGFYTF.

In its sample, this clonotype was seen a few times. V gene TRBV12-3 or TRBV12-4 combines with J gene TRBJ1-2; a possible D gene is TRBD1 (5 bases). Trimming took 8 bases from V and 5 from J, leaving 18 bases between them. This CDR3 is 14 amino acids long. The CDR3 sequence is CASSTSLGEYGYTF. DNA of the CDR3: TGTGCCAGCTCGACGTCTTTGGGGGAATATGGCTACACCTTC.

The table lists this clonotype with a few counts. V usage is TRBV2 and J usage is TRBJ2-7; 7 nucleotides line up with TRBD1. The CDR3 totals 13 residues. Germline V CDR1 and CDR2: SNHLY, FYNNEI. V dropped 5 bases and J dropped 6; count of bases not matched to a gene: 7. The CDR3 here is CASSRTGTSEQYF. The DNA of the CDR3 is TGTGCCAGCAGTAGGACAGGAACCTCCGAGCAGTACTTC. Variable domain in full (rest from reference TRBV2 and TRBJ2-7): EPEVTQTPSHQVTQMGQEVILRCVPISNHLYFYWYRQILGQKVEFLVSFYNNEISEKSEIFDDQFSVERPDGSNFTLKIRSTKLEDSAMYFCASSRTGTSEQYFGPGTRLTVT.

This clonotype has more than one count but fewer than ten. This chain links TRBV28 with TRBJ2-3; 14 nucleotides match TRBD2. V shed 11 bases, J shed 2 bases, and the junction held 12 bases outside the gene matches. Germline CDR1 MDHEN, CDR2 SYDVKM. The CDR3 is made up of 17 amino acids. For the CDR3, the DNA is TGTGCCGGGACTAGCGGGAGCACTAAAGCTCCCACAGATACGCAGTATTTT. Protein product: CAGTSGSTKAPTDTQYF. Full variable domain (outside the CDR3, taken from reference TRBV28 and TRBJ2-3): DVKVTQSSRYLVKRTGEKVFLECVQDMDHENMFWYRQDPGLGLRLIYFSYDVKMKEKGDIPEGYSVSREKKERFSLILESASTNQTSMYLCAGTSGSTKAPTDTQYFGPGTRLTVL.

This clonotype was recorded at least ten times. The chain is built from TRBV27 and TRBJ2-7, with D perhaps matching TRBD2 (5 bases). Germline CDR1 MNHEY, CDR2 SMNVEV (reference sequence). V was cut by 5 bases and J by 0 bases, with 8 bases left in between. The CDR3 covers 13 residues. DNA for the CDR3: TGTGCCAGCAGTCTAACTAGCTCCTACGAGCAGTACTTC. This translates into CASSLTSSYEQYF.

The chain is built from TRBV7-3 and TRBJ2-4, with 10 bases identical to TRBD1. The CDR3 contains 16 residues. V dropped 5 bases and J dropped 5; count of bases not matched to a gene: 9. The germline CDR1 and CDR2 sequences are SGHTA and FQGTGA. CDR3 DNA: TGTGCCAGCAGCCCCTCAGCCGGGACAGGGGAAAACATTCAGTACTTC. Amino acids: CASSPSAGTGENIQYF.

The genes are TRBV6-8 and TRBJ1-6; a possible D gene is TRBD1 (6 bases). V lost 7 bases and J lost 0, with 22 bases in between. The CDR3 sequence is 19 residues long. CDR1 and CDR2 from the germline V gene are MNHGY and SAAAGT. CDR3 nucleotide sequence: TGTGCCAGCACCGACTCGGGGGGCCCAAGGAGCTCCTATAATTCACCCCTCCACTTT. It is translated as CASTDSGGPRSSYNSPLHF.

This clonotype was seen only a few times. The rearrangement joins TRBV15 to TRBJ2-3; TRBD2 aligns across 7 bases. V lost 6 bases and J lost 0; bases outside the gene matches: 3. The CDR3 covers 14 residues. The V gene's germline CDR1 is LNHNV and CDR2 YYDKDF (reference sequence). DNA of the CDR3: TGTGCCACCAGATCGGGACTAAGCACAGATACGCAGTATTTT. Amino acids: CATRSGLSTDTQYF.

This sequence joins TRBV20-1 and TRBJ2-5; 7 positions agree with TRBD1. CDR3 length: 15 residues. The germline V gene encodes CDR1 DFQATT and CDR2 SNEGSKA (reference sequence). V lost 1 base, J lost 4 bases, and 9 bases stayed unmatched. The CDR3 here is CSARGRTGRGETQYF. CDR3 nucleotides: TGCAGTGCTAGAGGAAGGACAGGCCGGGGAGAGACCCAGTACTTC.

This chain uses TRBV24-1 with TRBJ2-3; D might be TRBD2 (5 bases). Trimming cost V 2 bases and J 6 bases, with 20 bases left between them. The germline CDR1 and CDR2 sequences are KGHDR and SFDVKD. The length of the CDR3 is 17 residues. As DNA, the CDR3 is TGTGCCACCAGTGATTCGTCATGGGAGATTTACGAGGATACGCAGTATTTT. Its protein is CATSDSSWEIYEDTQYF.

The rearrangement links TRBV7-3 to TRBJ2-7, with D tentatively TRBD1 (5 bases). Trimming took off 4 bases at V and 5 bases at J, with 15 bases between the two ends. There are 14 residues in the CDR3. Per the germline V gene, CDR1 is SGHTA and CDR2 is FQGTGA. In DNA, the CDR3 is TGTGCCAGCAGCTCCGGACATTGGAGAAACGAGCAGTACTTC. It translates to CASSSGHWRNEQYF. The full variable domain, completed using reference TRBV7-3 and TRBJ2-7, is GAGVSQTPSNKVTEKGKYVELRCDPISGHTALYWYRQSLGQGPEFLIYFQGTGAADDSGLPNDRFFAVRPEGSVSTLKIQRTERGDSAVYLCASSSGHWRNEQYFGPGTRLTVT.

The chain joins TRBV10-2 to TRBJ2-7; a weak D match, TRBD1 (5 bases). V dropped 4 bases and J dropped 1 base, with 14 bases sitting between them. Germline CDR1 is WSHSY and CDR2 is SAAADI. The CDR3 is 15 residues long. CDR3 nucleotides: TGCGCCAGCAGTGCGACAAGGGGCCTTTCCTACGAGCAGTACTTC. Translating it yields CASSATRGLSYEQYF.

CDR3 in DNA: TGCGCCAGCAGCCAAGATTGGACAGGGAACACTGAAGCTTTCTTT. Protein: CASSQDWTGNTEAFF. V is TRBV4-1 and J is TRBJ1-1; 7 nucleotides match TRBD1. CDR1 is MGHRA and CDR2 is YSYEKL in the germline V gene. This CDR3 has 15 residues. After removal of 0 bases from V and 1 base from J, the junction contained 2 bases not matched to a gene.

This clonotype was seen repeatedly, ten times or more. V usage is TRBV7-6 and J usage is TRBJ2-7, with D possibly TRBD2 on 6 matching bases. This CDR3 is 14 amino acids long. Germline CDR1 reads SGHVS; CDR2 reads FNYEAQ. V was clipped by 4 bases and J by 6 bases, with 16 bases between them. The DNA for the CDR3 is TGTGCCAGCAGCTCGGGACTTATCCCCTCCGAGCAGTACTTC. This codes for CASSSGLIPSEQYF.

The chain has TRBV7-2 and TRBJ1-2; D unclear. The CDR3 has 14 amino acids. Trimming left V 3 bases short and J 1 base short, with 9 bases between. Germline CDR1 SGHTA, CDR2 FQGNSA. For the CDR3, the DNA is TGTGCCAGCAGCTTCGGACCTATTAACTATGGCTACACCTTC. Residues: CASSFGPINYGYTF.

This clonotype was detected a few times. The chain carries TRBV7-3 and TRBJ2-7, with D possibly matching TRBD2 (6 bases). From germline, CDR1 is SGHTA and CDR2 FQGTGA. The CDR3 has 15 amino acids. V lost 6 bases and J 2 bases, leaving 17 bases between the germline ends. The CDR3: CASRPDQGLTYEQYF. CDR3 nucleotide sequence: TGTGCCAGCAGACCCGACCAGGGACTCACCTACGAGCAGTACTTC.

This clonotype has at least ten counts. This chain joins TRBV7-2 and TRBJ1-2, with D hard to call. This CDR3 region has 12 residues. Germline lookup yields CDR1 SGHTA and CDR2 FQGNSA. The ends were cut back, 5 bases at V and 2 bases at J, with 6 bases in the middle. The CDR3 DNA sequence: TGTGCCAGCAGCCCCCTGAACTATGGCTACACCTTC. Translated, it gives CASSPLNYGYTF. Filled out from reference TRBV7-2 and TRBJ1-2, the complete variable domain reads GAGVSQSPSNKVTEKGKDVELRCDPISGHTALYWYRQSLGQGLEFLIYFQGNSAPDKSGLPSDRFSAERTGGSVSTLTIQRTQQEDSAVYLCASSPLNYGYTFGSGTRLTVV.

V and J are TRBV5-4 and TRBJ1-3; 8 bases agree with TRBD1. Trimming removed 4 bases from V and 0 bases from J; junction bases left unmatched: 6. Germline assignment: CDR1 SGHNT and CDR2 YYREEE (reference sequence). The CDR3 has 16 amino acids. The CDR3 here is CASSVRDRSSGNTIYF. The CDR3 DNA sequence: TGTGCCAGCAGCGTAAGGGACAGGAGCTCTGGAAACACCATATATTTT. The full variable domain, rest sourced from reference TRBV5-4 and TRBJ1-3, is ETGVTQSPTHLIKTRGQQVTLRCSSQSGHNTVSWYQQALGQGPQFIFQYYREEENGRGNFPPRFSGLQFPNYSSELNVNALELDDSALYLCASSVRDRSSGNTIYFGEGSWLTVV.

There are many counts of this clonotype. The chain uses TRBV7-8 and TRBJ2-4, with D possibly TRBD2 on 6 matching bases. Germline CDR1 SGHVS, CDR2 FQNEAQ. The germline V and J ends were trimmed by 5 bases and 2 bases, with 16 bases remaining between them. This CDR3 is built from 16 residues. The CDR3 nucleotides are TGTGCCAGCAGCGCCCGGAGCGCGGGAACCAAAAACATTCAGTACTTC. This sequence encodes CASSARSAGTKNIQYF. Supplemented by reference TRBV7-8 and TRBJ2-4, the full variable domain reads GAGVSQSPRYKVAKRGQDVALRCDPISGHVSLFWYQQALGQGPEFLTYFQNEAQLDKSGLPSDRFFAERPEGSVSTLKIQRTQQEDSAVYLCASSARSAGTKNIQYFGAGTRLSVL.